Listed below are T cell receptor beta chains from one sample, sequenced in a study of cytomegalovirus exposure and HLA in healthy donors. Generated by immunoSEQ multiplex PCR, the TCRdb table keeps only in-frame clones and is missing some. The sample includes about 200,000 clones, around 86% of them seen just once. The sequenced sample was PBMCs. The receptors shown here come from a woman aged 40 to 50 in good health and CMV-seronegative. Both conserved end residues are part of each CDR3. The order of the fields is J gene, D gene, clone size, V gene, CDR3 protein, CDR3 DNA. The D gene is left open where the match is weak. The size entry is marked missing in some rows and otherwise reads once, few, many or a size class.

J gene: TRBJ2-1; D gene: TRBD2; clone size: few; V gene: TRBV15; CDR3 protein: CATSRVLAGGPSEQFF; CDR3 DNA: TGTGCCACCAGCAGAGTACTAGCGGGAGGGCCTAGTGAGCAGTTCTTC
J gene: TRBJ2-3; D gene: NA; clone size: once; V gene: TRBV6-6; CDR3 protein: CASSYQPGSARAQYF; CDR3 DNA: TGTGCCAGCAGTTACCAACCGGGATCCGCACGAGCGCAGTATTTT
J gene: TRBJ2-7; D gene: TRBD1; clone size: NA; V gene: TRBV6-5; CDR3 protein: CASSYKTGGWYEQYF; CDR3 DNA: TGTGCCAGCAGTTACAAGACAGGGGGTTGGTACGAGCAGTACTTC
J gene: TRBJ1-2; D gene: NA; clone size: NA; V gene: TRBV4-2; CDR3 protein: CASSQGSGGDGGYTF; CDR3 DNA: TGTGCCAGCAGCCAGGGCTCGGGGGGGGATGGTGGCTACACCTTC
J gene: TRBJ2-1; D gene: NA; clone size: NA; V gene: TRBV7-2; CDR3 protein: CASRDWAQDEQFF; CDR3 DNA: TGTGCCAGCAGGGACTGGGCTCAGGATGAGCAGTTCTTC
J gene: TRBJ2-6; D gene: TRBD2; clone size: NA; V gene: TRBV28; CDR3 protein: CASSDGGSYGANVLTF; CDR3 DNA: TGTGCCAGCTCTGACGGGGGGAGTTATGGGGCCAACGTCCTGACTTTC
J gene: TRBJ2-7; D gene: TRBD2; clone size: NA; V gene: TRBV13; CDR3 protein: CASLLAGRTYEQYF; CDR3 DNA: TGTGCCAGCCTGTTAGCGGGAAGGACCTACGAGCAGTACTTC
J gene: TRBJ1-5; D gene: NA; clone size: NA; V gene: TRBV5-8; CDR3 protein: CASSLNRLGNQPQHF; CDR3 DNA: TGTGCCAGCAGCTTGAATAGACTTGGAAATCAGCCCCAGCATTTT
J gene: TRBJ2-7; D gene: NA; clone size: NA; V gene: TRBV30; CDR3 protein: CAWIKASVSYEQYF; CDR3 DNA: TGTGCCTGGATAAAGGCTAGCGTCTCCTACGAGCAGTACTTC
J gene: TRBJ1-2; D gene: TRBD1; clone size: NA; V gene: TRBV18; CDR3 protein: CASSRQGTNYGYTF; CDR3 DNA: TGTGCCAGCTCACGACAGGGTACTAACTATGGCTACACCTTC
J gene: TRBJ1-1; D gene: NA; clone size: NA; V gene: TRBV18; CDR3 protein: CASSPGIGGEAFF; CDR3 DNA: TGTGCCAGCTCACCCGGGATAGGAGGGGAAGCTTTCTTT
J gene: TRBJ1-1; D gene: TRBD1; clone size: NA; V gene: TRBV2; CDR3 protein: CASTAGTGRGGTEAFF; CDR3 DNA: TGTGCCAGCACCGCCGGGACAGGGCGCGGGGGAACTGAAGCTTTCTTT
J gene: TRBJ1-2; D gene: NA; clone size: NA; V gene: TRBV14; CDR3 protein: CASSQGQAPNYGYTF; CDR3 DNA: TGTGCCAGCAGCCAAGGTCAGGCCCCTAACTATGGCTACACCTTC
J gene: TRBJ2-3; D gene: NA; clone size: NA; V gene: TRBV2; CDR3 protein: CASSRASTDTQYF; CDR3 DNA: TGTGCCAGCAGTAGAGCTAGCACAGATACGCAGTATTTT
J gene: TRBJ2-1; D gene: NA; clone size: NA; V gene: TRBV2; CDR3 protein: CASSVIQGNNEQFF; CDR3 DNA: TGTGCCAGCAGTGTTATCCAGGGTAACAATGAGCAGTTCTTC
J gene: TRBJ1-1; D gene: NA; clone size: NA; V gene: TRBV27; CDR3 protein: CASITTGEAFF; CDR3 DNA: TGTGCCAGCATAACGACAGGTGAAGCTTTCTTT
J gene: TRBJ2-1; D gene: TRBD2; clone size: NA; V gene: TRBV9; CDR3 protein: CASSSRTSGTRNEQFF; CDR3 DNA: TGTGCCAGCAGCTCCCGGACTAGCGGAACACGGAATGAGCAGTTCTTC
J gene: TRBJ1-2; D gene: NA; clone size: once; V gene: TRBV7-9; CDR3 protein: CSSSSLRPIVNDYGYTF; CDR3 DNA: TGTTCCAGCAGCTCCCTCCGTCCTATCGTGAACGACTATGGCTACACCTTC
J gene: TRBJ1-2; D gene: NA; clone size: NA; V gene: TRBV2; CDR3 protein: CASSGQTLGGYTF; CDR3 DNA: TGTGCCAGCAGTGGACAGACCCTAGGAGGCTACACCTTC
J gene: TRBJ2-2; D gene: NA; clone size: NA; V gene: TRBV20-1; CDR3 protein: CSATRMRELFF; CDR3 DNA: TGCAGTGCTACTCGCATGAGAGAGCTGTTTTTT
J gene: TRBJ2-5; D gene: TRBD2; clone size: NA; V gene: TRBV4-1; CDR3 protein: CASSQLLAGGGETQYF; CDR3 DNA: TGCGCCAGCAGCCAATTACTAGCGGGAGGGGGAGAGACCCAGTACTTC
J gene: TRBJ1-2; D gene: TRBD1; clone size: NA; V gene: TRBV29-1; CDR3 protein: CSVEGRTGVANYGYTF; CDR3 DNA: TGCAGCGTTGAAGGAAGGACAGGGGTAGCTAACTATGGCTACACCTTC
J gene: TRBJ2-2; D gene: NA; clone size: once; V gene: TRBV30; CDR3 protein: CAWSVFGTGELFF; CDR3 DNA: TGTGCCTGGAGTGTCTTCGGCACCGGGGAGCTGTTTTTT
J gene: TRBJ2-1; D gene: NA; clone size: NA; V gene: TRBV30; CDR3 protein: CAWNAPRGNEQFF; CDR3 DNA: TGTGCCTGGAACGCGCCTAGGGGCAATGAGCAGTTCTTC
J gene: TRBJ2-7; D gene: TRBD2; clone size: NA; V gene: TRBV7-9; CDR3 protein: CASSLLTSESYEQYF; CDR3 DNA: TGTGCCAGCAGCCTCTTGACTAGCGAGTCCTACGAGCAGTACTTC
J gene: TRBJ2-2; D gene: TRBD2; clone size: NA; V gene: TRBV29-1; CDR3 protein: CSGGDFNTGELFF; CDR3 DNA: TGCAGTGGGGGGGACTTTAACACCGGGGAGCTGTTTTTT
J gene: TRBJ2-5; D gene: TRBD2; clone size: NA; V gene: TRBV7-8; CDR3 protein: CASSQPGLAGGPRQETQYF; CDR3 DNA: TGTGCCAGCAGCCAACCGGGACTAGCGGGAGGGCCAAGGCAAGAGACCCAGTACTTC
J gene: TRBJ2-4; D gene: TRBD2; clone size: once; V gene: TRBV4-2; CDR3 protein: CASSGPGLAGVGIQYF; CDR3 DNA: TGTGCCAGCAGCGGTCCGGGACTAGCGGGAGTTGGCATTCAGTACTTC
J gene: TRBJ2-1; D gene: TRBD2; clone size: NA; V gene: TRBV4-2; CDR3 protein: CASRYTAGTRDEQFF; CDR3 DNA: TGTGCCAGCAGATACACCGCCGGGACTAGGGATGAGCAGTTCTTC
J gene: TRBJ2-5; D gene: NA; clone size: NA; V gene: TRBV9; CDR3 protein: CASSEVPDTSATQYF; CDR3 DNA: TGTGCCAGCAGCGAGGTCCCCGACACATCAGCGACCCAGTACTTC
J gene: TRBJ1-4; D gene: NA; clone size: NA; V gene: TRBV30; CDR3 protein: CAWSRVTASPEKLFF; CDR3 DNA: TGTGCCTGGAGCAGGGTGACAGCGAGCCCAGAAAAACTGTTTTTT
J gene: TRBJ2-6; D gene: NA; clone size: NA; V gene: TRBV23-1; CDR3 protein: CASSQSFCHSPFSGANVLTF; CDR3 DNA: TGCGCCAGCAGTCAATCCTTTTGTCACAGTCCTTTTTCTGGGGCCAACGTCCTGACTTTC
J gene: TRBJ2-4; D gene: NA; clone size: NA; V gene: TRBV2; CDR3 protein: CASSRGAGLGSKNIQYF; CDR3 DNA: TGTGCCAGCAGTAGGGGAGCGGGCTTGGGGTCTAAAAACATTCAGTACTTC
J gene: TRBJ1-1; D gene: TRBD1; clone size: NA; V gene: TRBV29-1; CDR3 protein: CSDYRGGTEAFF; CDR3 DNA: TGCAGCGACTACAGGGGAGGAACTGAAGCTTTCTTT
J gene: TRBJ2-7; D gene: NA; clone size: NA; V gene: TRBV2; CDR3 protein: CASSEVGDEQYF; CDR3 DNA: TGTGCCAGCAGTGAGGTCGGGGACGAGCAGTACTTC
J gene: TRBJ2-1; D gene: NA; clone size: NA; V gene: TRBV28; CDR3 protein: CASSPPGAEQFF; CDR3 DNA: TGTGCCAGCAGTCCCCCAGGGGCTGAGCAGTTCTTC
J gene: TRBJ2-1; D gene: TRBD2; clone size: NA; V gene: TRBV9; CDR3 protein: CASSATGTSGYNEQFF; CDR3 DNA: TGTGCCAGCAGCGCGACCGGGACTAGCGGGTACAATGAGCAGTTCTTC
J gene: TRBJ2-5; D gene: TRBD1; clone size: NA; V gene: TRBV28; CDR3 protein: CASSPGQGRVETQYF; CDR3 DNA: TGTGCCAGCAGTCCCGGACAGGGACGTGTGGAGACCCAGTACTTC
J gene: TRBJ2-7; D gene: TRBD2; clone size: NA; V gene: TRBV27; CDR3 protein: CASSLRSGSIYEQYF; CDR3 DNA: TGTGCCAGCAGTTTAAGGAGCGGGAGTATCTACGAGCAGTACTTC
J gene: TRBJ2-5; D gene: NA; clone size: once; V gene: TRBV5-6; CDR3 protein: CASNDYMEETQYF; CDR3 DNA: TGTGCCAGCAACGACTACATGGAAGAGACCCAGTACTTC
J gene: TRBJ1-1; D gene: TRBD1; clone size: NA; V gene: TRBV6-5; CDR3 protein: CASSLDRGRSTEAFF; CDR3 DNA: TGTGCCAGCAGCCTTGACAGGGGGAGAAGCACTGAAGCTTTCTTT
J gene: TRBJ2-3; D gene: TRBD2; clone size: NA; V gene: TRBV5-1; CDR3 protein: CASKLAGVTDTQYF; CDR3 DNA: TGCGCCAGCAAGCTAGCGGGAGTTACAGATACGCAGTATTTT
J gene: TRBJ1-3; D gene: TRBD1; clone size: few; V gene: TRBV25-1; CDR3 protein: CASSEGTGGRNTIYF; CDR3 DNA: TGTGCCAGCAGTGAGGGGACAGGGGGTAGAAACACCATATATTTT
J gene: TRBJ2-2; D gene: NA; clone size: NA; V gene: TRBV7-2; CDR3 protein: CASFFQGPFTGELLF; CDR3 DNA: TGTGCCAGCTTTTTTCAGGGGCCATTCACCGGGGAGCTGCTTTTT
J gene: TRBJ2-6; D gene: NA; clone size: NA; V gene: TRBV9; CDR3 protein: CASSVPGGANVLTF; CDR3 DNA: TGTGCCAGCAGCGTCCCGGGGGGGGCCAACGTCCTGACTTTC
J gene: TRBJ2-7; D gene: NA; clone size: NA; V gene: TRBV6-5; CDR3 protein: CASSYRLNGAYEQYF; CDR3 DNA: TGTGCCAGCAGTTATCGCCTTAACGGTGCCTACGAGCAGTACTTC
J gene: TRBJ2-7; D gene: NA; clone size: NA; V gene: TRBV5-1; CDR3 protein: CASSAGVNRAPYEQYF; CDR3 DNA: TGCGCCAGCAGCGCGGGAGTCAACAGGGCTCCCTACGAGCAGTACTTC
J gene: TRBJ2-2; D gene: NA; clone size: NA; V gene: TRBV7-3; CDR3 protein: CASSLKSREGRTGELFF; CDR3 DNA: TGTGCCAGCAGCTTAAAGTCCAGGGAAGGGCGCACCGGGGAGCTGTTTTTT
J gene: TRBJ2-7; D gene: NA; clone size: NA; V gene: TRBV10-3; CDR3 protein: CAISEADKEGEQYF; CDR3 DNA: TGTGCCATCAGTGAGGCAGATAAGGAGGGCGAGCAGTACTTC
J gene: TRBJ2-7; D gene: NA; clone size: few; V gene: TRBV10-1; CDR3 protein: CASSEAGVAYEQYF; CDR3 DNA: TGCGCCAGCAGTGAAGCAGGGGTGGCCTACGAGCAGTACTTC
J gene: TRBJ2-1; D gene: NA; clone size: NA; V gene: TRBV5-6; CDR3 protein: CASSSGLSAYNEQFF; CDR3 DNA: TGTGCCAGCAGCTCCGGACTGTCAGCCTACAATGAGCAGTTCTTC
J gene: TRBJ1-1; D gene: NA; clone size: NA; V gene: TRBV19; CDR3 protein: CASSIGGNTEAFF; CDR3 DNA: TGTGCCAGTAGTATAGGCGGGAACACTGAAGCTTTCTTT
J gene: TRBJ1-4; D gene: NA; clone size: NA; V gene: TRBV30; CDR3 protein: CAWSEGGGEKLFF; CDR3 DNA: TGTGCCTGGAGCGAGGGGGGGGGTGAAAAACTGTTTTTT
J gene: TRBJ2-5; D gene: NA; clone size: few; V gene: TRBV15; CDR3 protein: CATSPRAGPQETQYF; CDR3 DNA: TGTGCCACCAGCCCGCGGGCAGGCCCCCAAGAGACCCAGTACTTC
J gene: TRBJ1-1; D gene: TRBD1; clone size: NA; V gene: TRBV5-1; CDR3 protein: CASSRQGRNTEAFF; CDR3 DNA: TGCGCCAGCAGTCGACAGGGCCGGAACACTGAAGCTTTCTTT
J gene: TRBJ2-3; D gene: NA; clone size: NA; V gene: TRBV15; CDR3 protein: CATSRSLAAGFTQYF; CDR3 DNA: TGTGCCACCAGCAGGTCCCTGGCCGCAGGGTTTACGCAGTATTTT
J gene: TRBJ2-1; D gene: NA; clone size: NA; V gene: TRBV9; CDR3 protein: CASSVVQGGSSYNEQFF; CDR3 DNA: TGTGCCAGCAGCGTAGTGCAAGGCGGAAGCTCCTACAATGAGCAGTTCTTC
J gene: TRBJ1-1; D gene: TRBD1; clone size: NA; V gene: TRBV27; CDR3 protein: CASSHEGARTEAFF; CDR3 DNA: TGTGCCAGCAGTCATGAGGGGGCGAGGACTGAAGCTTTCTTT
J gene: TRBJ2-7; D gene: TRBD2; clone size: NA; V gene: TRBV5-1; CDR3 protein: CASSLGREYEQYF; CDR3 DNA: TGCGCCAGCAGCTTGGGGCGGGAGTACGAGCAGTACTTC
J gene: TRBJ2-1; D gene: NA; clone size: NA; V gene: TRBV2; CDR3 protein: CASSIRLGGNEQFF; CDR3 DNA: TGTGCCAGCAGCATTAGACTAGGAGGGAATGAGCAGTTCTTC